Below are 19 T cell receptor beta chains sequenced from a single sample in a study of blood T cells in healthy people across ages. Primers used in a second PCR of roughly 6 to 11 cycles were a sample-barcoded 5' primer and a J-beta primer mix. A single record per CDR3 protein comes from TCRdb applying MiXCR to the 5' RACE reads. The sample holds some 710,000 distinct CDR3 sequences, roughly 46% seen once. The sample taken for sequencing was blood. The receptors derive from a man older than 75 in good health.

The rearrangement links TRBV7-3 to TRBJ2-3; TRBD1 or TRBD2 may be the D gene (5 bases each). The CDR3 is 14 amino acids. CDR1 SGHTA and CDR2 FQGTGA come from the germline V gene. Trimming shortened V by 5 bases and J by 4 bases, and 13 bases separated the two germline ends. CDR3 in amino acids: CASSVMGVADTQYF. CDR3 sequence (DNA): TGTGCCAGCAGCGTAATGGGGGTCGCAGATACGCAGTATTTT.

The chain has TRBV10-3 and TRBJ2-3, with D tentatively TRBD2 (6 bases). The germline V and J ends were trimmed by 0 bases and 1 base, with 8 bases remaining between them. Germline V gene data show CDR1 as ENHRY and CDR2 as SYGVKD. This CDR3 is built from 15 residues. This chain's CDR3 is CAISESASGTDTQYF. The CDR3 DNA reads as TGTGCCATCAGTGAGTCGGCTAGCGGCACAGATACGCAGTATTTT.

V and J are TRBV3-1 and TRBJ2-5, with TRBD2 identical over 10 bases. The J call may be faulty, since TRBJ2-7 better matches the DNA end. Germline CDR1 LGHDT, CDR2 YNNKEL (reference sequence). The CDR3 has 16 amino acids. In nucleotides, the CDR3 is TGTGCCAGCAGCCAAGTCGGGCTAGCGGGAGCATACGAGCAGTACTTC. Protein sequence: CASSQVGLAGAYEQYF.

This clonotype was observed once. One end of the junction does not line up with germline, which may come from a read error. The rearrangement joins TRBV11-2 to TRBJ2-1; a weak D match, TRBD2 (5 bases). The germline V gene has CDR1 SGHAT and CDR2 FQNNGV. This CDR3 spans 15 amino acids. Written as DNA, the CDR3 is TGTGTCAGCAATCCTCCTCCCGGACTCTACAATGAGCAGTTCTTC. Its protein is CVSNPPPGLYNEQFF.

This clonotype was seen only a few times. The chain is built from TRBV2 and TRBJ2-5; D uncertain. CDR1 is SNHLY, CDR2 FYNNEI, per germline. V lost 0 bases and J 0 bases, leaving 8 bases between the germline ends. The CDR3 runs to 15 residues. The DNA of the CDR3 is TGTGCCAGCAGTGAAGCGCGAACACACCAAGAGACCCAGTACTTC. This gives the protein CASSEARTHQETQYF.

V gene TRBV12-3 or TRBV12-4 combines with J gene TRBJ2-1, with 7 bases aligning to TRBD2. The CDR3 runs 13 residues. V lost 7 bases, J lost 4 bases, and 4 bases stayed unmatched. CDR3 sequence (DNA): TGTGCCAGCACCAGAGCGGGGTACAATGAGCAGTTCTTC. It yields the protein CASTRAGYNEQFF.

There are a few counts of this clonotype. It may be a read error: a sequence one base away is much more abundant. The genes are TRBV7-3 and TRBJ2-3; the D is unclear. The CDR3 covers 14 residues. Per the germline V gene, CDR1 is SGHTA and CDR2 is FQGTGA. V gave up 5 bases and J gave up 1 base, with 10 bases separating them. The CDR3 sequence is CASSHAAGTDTQYF. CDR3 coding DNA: TGTGCCAGCAGCCACGCGGCTGGCACAGATACGCAGTATTTT.

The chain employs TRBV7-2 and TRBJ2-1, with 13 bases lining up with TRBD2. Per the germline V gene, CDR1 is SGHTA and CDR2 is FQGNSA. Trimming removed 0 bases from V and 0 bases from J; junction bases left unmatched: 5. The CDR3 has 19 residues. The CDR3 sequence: CASSLAGTSGTSSYNEQFF. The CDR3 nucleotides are TGTGCCAGCAGCTTAGCGGGGACTAGCGGGACGAGCTCCTACAATGAGCAGTTCTTC.

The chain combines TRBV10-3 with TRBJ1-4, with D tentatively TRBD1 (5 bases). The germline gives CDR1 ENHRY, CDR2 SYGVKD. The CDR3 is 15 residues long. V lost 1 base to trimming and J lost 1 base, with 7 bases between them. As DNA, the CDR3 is TGTGCCATCAGTGAGTACACAGGAACTAATGAAAAACTGTTTTTT. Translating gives CAISEYTGTNEKLFF.

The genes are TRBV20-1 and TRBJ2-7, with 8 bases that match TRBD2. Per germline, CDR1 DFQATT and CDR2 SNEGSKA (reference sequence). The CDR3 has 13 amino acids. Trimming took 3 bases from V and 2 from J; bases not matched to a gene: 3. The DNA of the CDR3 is TGCAGTGCTAGCCCCGGGGGGGCCTACGAGCAGTACTTC. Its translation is CSASPGGAYEQYF.

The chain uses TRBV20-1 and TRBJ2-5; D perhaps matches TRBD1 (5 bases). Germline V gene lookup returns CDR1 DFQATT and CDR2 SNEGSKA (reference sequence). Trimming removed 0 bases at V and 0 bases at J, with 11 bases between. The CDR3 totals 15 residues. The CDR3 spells CSARDKAGYQETQYF. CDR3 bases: TGCAGTGCTAGAGATAAGGCAGGGTACCAAGAGACCCAGTACTTC.

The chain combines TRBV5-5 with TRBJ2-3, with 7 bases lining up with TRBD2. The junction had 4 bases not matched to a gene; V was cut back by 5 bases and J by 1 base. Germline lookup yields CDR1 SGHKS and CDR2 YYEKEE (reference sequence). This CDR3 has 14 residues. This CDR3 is CASRGGMGTDTQYF. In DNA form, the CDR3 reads TGTGCCAGCAGGGGAGGGATGGGCACAGATACGCAGTATTTT.

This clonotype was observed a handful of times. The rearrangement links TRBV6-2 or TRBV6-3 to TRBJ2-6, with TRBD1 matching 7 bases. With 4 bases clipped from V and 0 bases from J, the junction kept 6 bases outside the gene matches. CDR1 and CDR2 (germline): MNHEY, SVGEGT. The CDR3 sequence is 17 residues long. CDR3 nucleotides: TGTGCCAGCAGTTCAAACAGGGGAAGCTCTGGGGCCAACGTCCTGACTTTC. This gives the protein CASSSNRGSSGANVLTF.

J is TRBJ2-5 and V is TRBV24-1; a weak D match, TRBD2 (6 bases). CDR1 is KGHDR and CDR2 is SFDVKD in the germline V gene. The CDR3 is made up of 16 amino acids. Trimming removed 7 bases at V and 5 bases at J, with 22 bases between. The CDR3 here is CATSPSAQGLMETQYF. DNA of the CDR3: TGTGCCACCAGCCCTAGTGCCCAGGGACTGATGGAGACCCAGTACTTC.

CDR3 sequence reads: CASSLGGLAGGPSDTQYF. In DNA, the CDR3 is TGCGCCAGCAGCCTAGGCGGACTAGCGGGAGGGCCCTCAGATACGCAGTATTTT. The chain uses TRBV4-1 and TRBJ2-3, with TRBD2 matching 15 bases. This CDR3 spans 18 amino acids. V gave up 4 bases and J gave up 4 bases; unmatched junction bases: 9. The germline CDR1 and CDR2 sequences are MGHRA and YSYEKL.

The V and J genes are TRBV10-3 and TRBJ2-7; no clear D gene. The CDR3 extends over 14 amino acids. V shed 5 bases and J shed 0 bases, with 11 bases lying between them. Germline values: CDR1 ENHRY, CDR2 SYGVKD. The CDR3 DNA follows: TGTGCCATCAGTTCCCGTGCGGACTCCTACGAGCAGTACTTC. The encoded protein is CAISSRADSYEQYF.

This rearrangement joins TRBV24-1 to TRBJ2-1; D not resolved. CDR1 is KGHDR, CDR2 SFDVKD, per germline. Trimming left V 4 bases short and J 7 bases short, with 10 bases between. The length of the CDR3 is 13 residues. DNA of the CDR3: TGTGCCACCAGTGACCCCAACAGAAATGAGCAGTTCTTC. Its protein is CATSDPNRNEQFF.

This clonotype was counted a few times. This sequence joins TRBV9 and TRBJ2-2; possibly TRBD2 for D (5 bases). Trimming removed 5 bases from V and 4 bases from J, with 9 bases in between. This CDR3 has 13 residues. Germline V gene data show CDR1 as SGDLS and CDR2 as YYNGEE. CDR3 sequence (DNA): TGTGCCAGCAGTTCGGGAATCACCGGGGAGCTGTTTTTT. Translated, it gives CASSSGITGELFF.

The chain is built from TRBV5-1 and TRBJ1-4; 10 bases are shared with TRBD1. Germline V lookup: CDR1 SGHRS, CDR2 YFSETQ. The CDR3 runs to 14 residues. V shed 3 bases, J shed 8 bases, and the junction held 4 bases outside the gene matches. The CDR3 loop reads CASSWTGGGEKLFF. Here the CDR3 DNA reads TGCGCCAGCAGCTGGACAGGGGGAGGGGAAAAACTGTTTTTT.